The subject of this entry is one T cell receptor (beta chain). Original processing methods: Amplifying reference gene primers gave estimates of nucleated cell counts. The protocol was immunoSEQ multiplex PCR, while the TCRdb copy is restricted to in-frame clones and leaves out a portion. V, J and clone size reflect that table, while D and trimming were determined from the DNA. The data contain approximately 61,000 clones, around four fifths of them seen just once; the ten biggest clones take up 4.5% to 5.5%. The sample comes from a study of blood T cell repertoires in COVID-19. This CDR3 region has 13 residues. The germline V gene has CDR1 SEHNR and CDR2 FQNEAQ (reference sequence). The V and J ends lost 7 bases and 6 bases respectively, with 13 bases between them.

What was sequenced was peripheral blood. The TCR was taken from a man aged 65 to 79 with acute or convalescent COVID-19. The chain uses TRBV7-9 and TRBJ1-5; no reliable D call. CDR3 DNA: TGTGCCAGCACCGGGCAGCCAGCTCAGCCCCAGCATTTT. Translating it yields CASTGQPAQPQHF.